The subject of this entry is one T cell receptor (beta chain). Its antigen is unidentified. Every sorted population was more than 95% pure. Sequencing targeted expressed TCRB transcripts, as all isolated RNA had been reverse transcribed. Profiled with immunoSEQ multiplex PCR; TCRdb holds only in-frame clones, not every one. The table records a few hundred thousand clones, around 16% of them present only once. This CDR3 comprises 14 residues. CDR1 and CDR2 (germline): LNHNV, YYDKDF (reference sequence). V lost 2 bases to trimming and J lost 5 bases; unmatched junction nucleotides: 5. This record belongs to a study of beta chain features in type 1 diabetes. Study results and limitations: Type 1 diabetes patients had VDJ junctions that carried fewer insertions and more deletions. cDNA-based sequencing might over-represent cells highly expressing TCR. Compared with healthy donors, patients appeared to share more similar naive, central memory and regulatory TCRB repertoires. Researchers report that Type 1 diabetes patients had moderately but significantly shorter TCRB CDR3s across all four CD4+ subsets.

The chain is built from TRBV15 and TRBJ1-1, with 7 positions matching TRBD1. The TCR was taken from a man aged 25 to 45 with type 1 diabetes. Sequenced: naive CD4+ T cells from blood. CDR3 residues: CATSRITQGTEAFF. DNA for the CDR3: TGTGCCACCAGCAGAATCACACAGGGGACTGAAGCTTTCTTT.